One sample yielded the 26 T cell receptor beta chains listed below, sequenced in a study of vaccination and CD4 T cells after COVID-19 (dated by TCRdb to the early 2020s). Which antigens these TCRs recognize remains unknown. The treatment or condition label, read with the paper, signifies: roughly 10-day PBMC culture with coronavirus spike peptide pools or control peptides (ViraFEST assay). The library was built by means of PCR. Data came from an Illumina iSeq 100. DNA from cultured CD4+ T cells was subjected to TCR sequencing with the Oncomine TCR Beta short-read assay at the Johns Hopkins FTIC core. TCRdb cleaned the public reads at Q25 with fastp, built clones with MiXCR and kept in-frame beta chains. Every entry covers one CDR3 protein and lists the most common genes and DNA from its rows. Present in this sample are about 3,300 distinct CDR3 sequences, around three quarters of which were seen just once. The top ten clonotypes cover approximately 23% of the sample.

The specimen was CD4+ T cells from blood, cultured in vitro. All receptors derive from a human donor who had recovered from COVID-19.

The chain recombines TRBV6-5 with TRBJ1-6; D not certain. Trimming pared 0 bases from V and 0 bases from J, leaving 12 bases between. This CDR3 comprises 18 residues. The germline gives CDR1 MNHEY, CDR2 SVGAGI. The CDR3 here is CASSYSIPTSSYNSPLHF. In DNA, the CDR3 is TGTGCCAGCAGTTACTCGATTCCCACTAGCTCCTATAATTCACCCCTCCACTTT.

The table lists this clonotype with a few counts. The V gene is TRBV10-3, the J gene TRBJ1-5; a possible D gene is TRBD1 (6 bases). Trimming took 4 bases from V and 0 from J, leaving 13 bases between them. Germline assignment: CDR1 ENHRY and CDR2 SYGVKD. This CDR3 region has 16 residues. CDR3: CAISGGPLYSNQPQHF. CDR3 DNA sequence: TGTGCCATCAGTGGGGGGCCCCTGTATAGCAATCAGCCCCAGCATTTT.

The chain recombines TRBV19 with TRBJ1-2; TRBD1 matches at 7 bases. Germline V gene sequence: CDR1 LNHDA, CDR2 SQIVND (reference sequence). Trimming removed 6 bases from V and 5 bases from J; junction bases left unmatched: 15. The CDR3 length is 16 residues. The CDR3 nucleotides are TGTGCCAGTAGAAGAACCGCCCGGGACAGCCTTTATGGCTACACCTTC. It encodes CASRRTARDSLYGYTF.

The CDR3 sequence is CATSRKPTFRVINYGYTF. The DNA of the CDR3 is TGTGCCACCAGCAGAAAACCAACCTTCAGAGTCATTAACTATGGCTACACCTTC. V and J are TRBV15 and TRBJ1-2; D unresolved. Germline CDR1 is LNHNV and CDR2 is YYDKDF (reference sequence). V gave up 2 bases and J gave up 1 base, with 20 bases separating them. This CDR3 spans 18 amino acids.

The V and J genes are TRBV20-1 and TRBJ1-2, with 7 bases identical to TRBD1. V gave up 6 bases and J gave up 4 bases; unmatched junction bases: 8. The CDR3 covers 13 residues. CDR1 is DFQATT, CDR2 SNEGSKA, per germline (reference sequence). The CDR3 nucleotides are TGCAGTGCCTCAACAGGGGTCGGCTATGGCTACACCTTC. Translation gives CSASTGVGYGYTF.

The rearrangement joins TRBV20-1 to TRBJ1-1; D is unresolved. The V end lost 0 bases, the J end lost 1 base, and 12 bases lay between the germline ends. This CDR3 comprises 15 residues. Germline lookup yields CDR1 DFQATT and CDR2 SNEGSKA (reference sequence). Here the CDR3 reads CSARDFRFTNTEAFF. The DNA for the CDR3 is TGCAGTGCTAGAGATTTCAGGTTCACGAACACTGAAGCTTTCTTT.

CDR3: CASSVMEGGGTEAFF. The CDR3 DNA reads TGTGCCAGCAGTGTAATGGAGGGAGGAGGAACCGAAGCTTTCTTT. The V and J genes are TRBV2 and TRBJ1-1, with unresolved D. Trimming removed 4 bases from V and 8 bases from J, with 20 bases in between. The V gene's germline CDR1 is SNHLY and CDR2 FYNNEI. The CDR3 totals 15 residues.

The chain carries TRBV3-1 and TRBJ2-3; the D gene is possibly TRBD2 (5 bases). The V end lost 4 bases, the J end lost 2 bases, and 13 bases lay between the germline ends. The CDR3 length is 15 residues. Germline V gene lookup returns CDR1 LGHDT and CDR2 YNNKEL (reference sequence). DNA for the CDR3: TGTGCCAGCAGCCCGGGGTTCTCTCCCACAGATACGCAGTATTTT. Amino acid sequence: CASSPGFSPTDTQYF.

For the CDR3, the DNA is TGTGCCAGCAGTTTAGCACAGTATAATTCACCCCTCCACTTT. Translating gives CASSLAQYNSPLHF. The J gene is TRBJ1-6, the V gene TRBV28; D gene ambiguous. Germline V gene lookup returns CDR1 MDHEN and CDR2 SYDVKM. The V end was cut by 2 bases, the J end by 4 bases, with 6 bases between. This CDR3 spans 14 amino acids.

This rearrangement joins TRBV7-2 to TRBJ2-7, with 9 bases aligning to TRBD2. Germline assignment: CDR1 SGHTA and CDR2 FQGNSA. The ends lost 0 bases at V and 3 bases at J; junction bases unmatched: 6. The CDR3 sequence is 16 residues long. The CDR3 region has the DNA TGTGCCAGCAGCTTAGCCCTAGCGGGGAGCAGCTACGAGCAGTACTTC. Translating it yields CASSLALAGSSYEQYF.

This clonotype is medium-sized by share. The CDR3 spells CASSFRDRGQGGYTF. The CDR3 coding sequence is TGTGCCAGCAGCTTCCGGGACAGGGGCCAGGGAGGCTACACCTTC. This chain uses TRBV11-2 with TRBJ1-2, with TRBD1 identical over 10 bases. Germline CDR1 and CDR2: SGHAT and FQNNGV. The CDR3 extends over 15 amino acids. The trim removed 3 bases at V and 8 bases at J, leaving 9 bases unmatched.

The V call is TRBV29-1, the J call TRBJ1-1; 8 bases map to TRBD1. The germline V gene encodes CDR1 SQVTM and CDR2 ANQGSEA. The CDR3 is made up of 12 amino acids. With 3 bases clipped from V and 10 bases from J, the junction kept 7 bases outside the gene matches. CDR3 DNA: TGCAGCGTTGACTCCGGACAGGGACGAGCTTTCTTT. It yields the protein CSVDSGQGRAFF.

This clonotype qualifies as large. The chain recombines TRBV20-1 with TRBJ1-6; D not resolved. The CDR3 length is 14 residues. The germline gives CDR1 DFQATT, CDR2 SNEGSKA (reference sequence). The V end lost 0 bases, the J end lost 10 bases, and 13 bases lay between the germline ends. The CDR3 loop is CSAREVVPGSPLHF. The CDR3 nucleotides are TGCAGTGCTAGAGAGGTGGTACCAGGATCACCCCTCCACTTT.

This clonotype was counted only a few times. The chain links TRBV20-1 to TRBJ1-4; unclear D gene. The germline gives CDR1 DFQATT, CDR2 SNEGSKA (reference sequence). The germline V and J ends were trimmed by 7 bases and 2 bases, with 17 bases remaining between them. This CDR3 spans 15 amino acids. CDR3 protein: CSVSPHLGTNEKLFF. CDR3 DNA sequence: TGCAGTGTTAGCCCTCATCTGGGGACTAATGAAAAACTGTTTTTT.

Regarding this clonotype: A read error is possible here, since a much larger clone lies one base away. V usage is TRBV20-1 and J usage is TRBJ1-1; unclear D gene. The germline V and J ends were trimmed by 7 bases and 0 bases, with 12 bases remaining between them. Germline V gene sequence: CDR1 DFQATT, CDR2 SNEGSKA (reference sequence). The length of the CDR3 is 13 residues. In nucleotides, the CDR3 is TGCAGTGTTAAGACGGGTGTGAACACTGAAGCTTTCTTT. Translating it yields CSVKTGVNTEAFF.

This chain uses TRBV6-5 with TRBJ1-1; TRBD1 might be the D (5 bases). The germline V and J ends were trimmed by 4 bases and 5 bases, with 11 bases remaining between them. CDR3 length: 13 amino acids. From germline, CDR1 is MNHEY and CDR2 SVGAGI. CDR3 coding DNA: TGTGCCAGCAGTTTGGGGGGAAGGACTGAAGCTTTCTTT. It specifies CASSLGGRTEAFF.

This chain uses TRBV5-6 with TRBJ1-5; D uncertain. The V and J ends lost 5 bases and 3 bases respectively, with 6 bases between them. This CDR3 region has 12 residues. CDR1 is SGHDT, CDR2 YYEEEE, per germline. CDR3 loop: CASSLPNQPQHF. The CDR3 bases are TGTGCCAGCAGTTTACCCAATCAGCCCCAGCATTTT.

This chain uses TRBV6-1 with TRBJ2-3, with 8 bases matching TRBD2. CDR3 length: 13 amino acids. The V gene end was trimmed by 5 bases and the J gene end by 6 bases; junction bases not matched to a gene: 4. The germline V gene has CDR1 MNHNS and CDR2 SASEGT. Written as DNA, the CDR3 is TGTGCCAGCAGTAACGGGGGGGAGGATACGCAGTATTTT. Protein: CASSNGGEDTQYF.

This sequence joins TRBV7-9 and TRBJ1-4; D not certain. V was clipped by 2 bases and J by 8 bases, with 18 bases between them. The CDR3 has 16 residues. Germline CDR1 reads SEHNR; CDR2 reads FQNEAQ (reference sequence). As DNA, the CDR3 is TGTGCCAGCAGCTTAAAAAGCGCAGGCCTTAAAGAAAAACTGTTTTTT. It translates to CASSLKSAGLKEKLFF.

The chain joins TRBV7-2 to TRBJ2-2; D remains unclear. The CDR3 has 15 amino acids. Germline CDR1 and CDR2: SGHTA and FQGNSA. Trimming removed 1 base from V and 13 bases from J, with 19 bases in between. The CDR3 region is CASSLGPESTPGLFF. The DNA for the CDR3 is TGTGCCAGCAGCTTAGGGCCGGAGAGTACTCCTGGGCTGTTTTTT.

V gene TRBV19 combines with J gene TRBJ1-1; D is perhaps TRBD1 (6 bases). This CDR3 comprises 13 residues. V lost 8 bases to trimming and J lost 5 bases, with 15 bases between them. In germline, CDR1 is LNHDA, CDR2 SQIVND (reference sequence). CDR3 nucleotide sequence: TGTGCCAGTCAGGGGAGGGAGGGTACTGAAGCTTTCTTT. This codes for CASQGREGTEAFF.

This clonotype is a singleton in its sample. The chain combines TRBV6-5 with TRBJ1-1, with D unresolved. This CDR3 is 13 amino acids long. Germline V gene lookup returns CDR1 MNHEY and CDR2 SVGAGI. V lost 4 bases and J lost 1, with 7 bases in between. This CDR3 is CASSLSENTEAFF. In DNA, the CDR3 is TGTGCCAGCAGTTTATCAGAGAACACTGAAGCTTTCTTT.

The V and J genes are TRBV12-3 or TRBV12-4 and TRBJ2-1; D gene unclear. Trimming removed 5 bases at V and 5 bases at J, with 16 bases between. This CDR3 spans 15 amino acids. CDR3 residues: CASSHSSKLHNEQFF. The CDR3 nucleotides read TGTGCCAGCAGTCACAGCTCTAAACTTCACAATGAGCAGTTCTTC.

The chain employs TRBV27 and TRBJ1-2; D uncertain. V was clipped by 11 bases and J by 5 bases, with 18 bases between them. There are 13 residues in the CDR3. Germline CDR1 is MNHEY and CDR2 is SMNVEV (reference sequence). CDR3 sequence: CAAASPRLYGYTF. CDR3 DNA sequence: TGTGCCGCTGCTTCACCTAGGTTATATGGCTACACCTTC.

This clonotype was seen once. V is TRBV6-2 or TRBV6-3 and J is TRBJ1-5, with 7 bases that match TRBD1. The length of the CDR3 is 17 residues. J was trimmed by 0 bases and V by 7 bases; bases with no gene match: 12. Germline values: CDR1 MNHEY, CDR2 SVGEGT. CDR3 DNA: TGTGCCAGCACCATACAAGGGGGACAGAATAGCAATCAGCCCCAGCATTTT. This translates into CASTIQGGQNSNQPQHF.

This sequence joins TRBV6-1 and TRBJ2-3; weak D call: TRBD1 (7 bases). The germline V and J ends were trimmed by 6 bases and 10 bases, with 17 bases remaining between them. Per germline, CDR1 MNHNS and CDR2 SASEGT. CDR3 length: 13 amino acids. CDR3 sequence reads: CASREGAGRSQYF. Here the CDR3 DNA reads TGTGCCAGCAGGGAGGGGGCGGGTAGGTCGCAGTATTTT.